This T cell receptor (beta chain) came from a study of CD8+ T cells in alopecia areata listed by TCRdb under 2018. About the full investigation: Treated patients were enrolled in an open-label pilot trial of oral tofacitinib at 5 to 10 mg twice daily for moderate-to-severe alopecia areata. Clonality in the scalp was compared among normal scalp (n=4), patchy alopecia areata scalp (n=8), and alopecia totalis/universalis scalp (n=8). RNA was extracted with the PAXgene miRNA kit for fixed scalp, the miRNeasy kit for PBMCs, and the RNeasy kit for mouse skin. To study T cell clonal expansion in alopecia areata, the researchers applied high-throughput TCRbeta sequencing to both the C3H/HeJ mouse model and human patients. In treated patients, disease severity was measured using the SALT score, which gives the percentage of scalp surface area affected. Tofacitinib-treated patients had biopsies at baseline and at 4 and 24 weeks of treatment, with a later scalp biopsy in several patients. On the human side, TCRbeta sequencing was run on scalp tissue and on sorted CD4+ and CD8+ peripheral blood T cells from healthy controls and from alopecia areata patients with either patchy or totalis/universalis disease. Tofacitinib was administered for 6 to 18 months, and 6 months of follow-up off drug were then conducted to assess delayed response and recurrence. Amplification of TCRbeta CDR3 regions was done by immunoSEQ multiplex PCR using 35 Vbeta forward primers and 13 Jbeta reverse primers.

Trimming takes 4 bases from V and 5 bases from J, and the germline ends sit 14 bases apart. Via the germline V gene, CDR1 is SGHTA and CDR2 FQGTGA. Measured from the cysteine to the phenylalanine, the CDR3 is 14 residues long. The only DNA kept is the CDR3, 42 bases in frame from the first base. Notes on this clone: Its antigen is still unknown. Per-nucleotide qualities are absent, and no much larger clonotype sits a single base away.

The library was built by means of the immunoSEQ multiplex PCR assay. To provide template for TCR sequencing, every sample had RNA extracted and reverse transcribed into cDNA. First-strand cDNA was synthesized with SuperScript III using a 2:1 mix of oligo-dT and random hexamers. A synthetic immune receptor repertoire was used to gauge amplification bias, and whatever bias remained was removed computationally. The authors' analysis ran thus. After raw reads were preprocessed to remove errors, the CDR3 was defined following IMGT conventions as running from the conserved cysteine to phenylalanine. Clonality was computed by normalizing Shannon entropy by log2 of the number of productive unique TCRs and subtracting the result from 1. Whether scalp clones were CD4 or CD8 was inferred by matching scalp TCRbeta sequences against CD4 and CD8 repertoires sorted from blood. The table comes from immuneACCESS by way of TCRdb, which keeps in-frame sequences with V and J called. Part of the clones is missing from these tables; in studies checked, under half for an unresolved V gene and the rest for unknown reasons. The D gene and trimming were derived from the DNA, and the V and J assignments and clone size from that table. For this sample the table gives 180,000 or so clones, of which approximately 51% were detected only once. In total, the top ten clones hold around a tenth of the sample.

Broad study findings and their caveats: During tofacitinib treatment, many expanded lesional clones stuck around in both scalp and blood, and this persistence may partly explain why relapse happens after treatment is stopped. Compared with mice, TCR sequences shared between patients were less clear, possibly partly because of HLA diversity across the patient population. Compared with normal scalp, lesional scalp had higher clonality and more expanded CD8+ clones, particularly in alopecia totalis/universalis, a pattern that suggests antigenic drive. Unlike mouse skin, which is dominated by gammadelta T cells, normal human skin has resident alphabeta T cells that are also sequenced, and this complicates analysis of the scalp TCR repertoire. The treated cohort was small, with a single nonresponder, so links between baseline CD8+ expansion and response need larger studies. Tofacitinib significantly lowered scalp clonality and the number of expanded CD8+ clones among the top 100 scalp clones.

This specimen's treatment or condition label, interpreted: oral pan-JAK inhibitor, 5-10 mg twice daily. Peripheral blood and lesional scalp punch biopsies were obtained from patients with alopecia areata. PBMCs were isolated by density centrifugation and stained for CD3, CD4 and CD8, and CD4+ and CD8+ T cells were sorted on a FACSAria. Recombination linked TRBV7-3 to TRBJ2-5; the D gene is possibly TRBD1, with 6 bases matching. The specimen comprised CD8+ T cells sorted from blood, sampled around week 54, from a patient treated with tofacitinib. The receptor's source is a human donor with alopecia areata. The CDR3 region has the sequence CASSSDLRGETQYF. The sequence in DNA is TGTGCCAGCAGCTCAGACCTCAGGGGTGAGACCCAGTACTTC. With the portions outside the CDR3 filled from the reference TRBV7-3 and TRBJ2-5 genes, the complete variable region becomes GAGVSQTPSNKVTEKGKYVELRCDPISGHTALYWYRQSLGQGPEFLIYFQGTGAADDSGLPNDRFFAVRPEGSVSTLKIQRTERGDSAVYLCASSSDLRGETQYFGPGTRLLVL.